The source of this TCR beta chain is a study of shared clonotypes between healthy human individuals. About the study: Each donor had three CD4 naive, three CD4 memory, two CD8 naive and one CD8 memory plate. Findings of the study overall: Generally, naive subsets came out with larger estimated richness than memory subsets.

Positive CCR7 selection of CD45RO-negative cells yielded the naive CD8 cells, and terminally differentiated effector memory CD45RA+ cells were excluded. Caucasian adults residing in Nashville, Tennessee made up all the donors. Assay used: immunoSEQ multiplex PCR; TCRdb lists only in-frame clones, some missing. This table has hundreds of thousands of clones, 80% to 95% appearing once. Concerning this clone: Its antigen is not identified.

The V end was cut by 3 bases, the J end by 1 base, with 7 bases between. Germline V gene data show CDR1 as SGHAT and CDR2 as FQNNGV. The CDR3 runs to 13 residues. The origin of this receptor is a man in his thirties or forties in good health. Sequenced sample: naive CD8+ T cells sorted from blood. The J gene is TRBJ2-7, the V gene TRBV11-2; D gene uncertain. CDR3 region: CASSFGPSYEQYF. The CDR3 DNA sequence: TGTGCCAGCAGCTTTGGACCATCCTACGAGCAGTACTTC.